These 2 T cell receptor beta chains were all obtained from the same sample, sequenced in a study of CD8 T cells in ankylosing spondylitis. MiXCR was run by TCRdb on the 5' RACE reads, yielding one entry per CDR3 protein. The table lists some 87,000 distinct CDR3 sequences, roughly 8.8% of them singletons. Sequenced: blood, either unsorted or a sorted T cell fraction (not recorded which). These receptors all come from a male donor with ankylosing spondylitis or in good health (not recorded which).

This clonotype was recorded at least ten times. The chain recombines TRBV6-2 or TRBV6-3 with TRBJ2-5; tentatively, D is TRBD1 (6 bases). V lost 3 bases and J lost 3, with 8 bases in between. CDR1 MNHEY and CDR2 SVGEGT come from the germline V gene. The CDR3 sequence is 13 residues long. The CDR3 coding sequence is TGTGCCAGCAGTTATGGACAGAAAGAGACCCAGTACTTC. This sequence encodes CASSYGQKETQYF.

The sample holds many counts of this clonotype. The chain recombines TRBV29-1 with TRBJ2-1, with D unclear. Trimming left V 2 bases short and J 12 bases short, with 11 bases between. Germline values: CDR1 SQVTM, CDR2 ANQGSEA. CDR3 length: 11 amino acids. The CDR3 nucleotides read TGCAGCGTTGAAAGCGTGTGGGTGCAGTTCTTC. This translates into CSVESVWVQFF.